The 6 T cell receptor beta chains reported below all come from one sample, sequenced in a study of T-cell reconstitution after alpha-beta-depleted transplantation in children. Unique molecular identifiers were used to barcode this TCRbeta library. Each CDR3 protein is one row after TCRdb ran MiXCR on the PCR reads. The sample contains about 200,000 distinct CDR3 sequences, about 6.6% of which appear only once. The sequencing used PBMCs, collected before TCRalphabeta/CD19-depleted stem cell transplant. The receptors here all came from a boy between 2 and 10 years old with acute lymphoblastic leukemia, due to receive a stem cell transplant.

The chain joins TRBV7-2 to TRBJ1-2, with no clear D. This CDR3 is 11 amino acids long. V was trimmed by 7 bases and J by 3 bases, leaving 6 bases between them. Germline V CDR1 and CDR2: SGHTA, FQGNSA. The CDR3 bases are TGTGCCAGCACTGGAGACTATGGCTACACCTTC. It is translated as CASTGDYGYTF.

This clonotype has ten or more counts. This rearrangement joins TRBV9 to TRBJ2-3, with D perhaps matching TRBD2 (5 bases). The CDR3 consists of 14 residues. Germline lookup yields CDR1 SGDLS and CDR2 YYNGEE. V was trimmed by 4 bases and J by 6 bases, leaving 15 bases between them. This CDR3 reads CASSPRGVGDTQYF. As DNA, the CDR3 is TGTGCCAGCAGCCCCCGGGGTGTGGGCGATACGCAGTATTTT.

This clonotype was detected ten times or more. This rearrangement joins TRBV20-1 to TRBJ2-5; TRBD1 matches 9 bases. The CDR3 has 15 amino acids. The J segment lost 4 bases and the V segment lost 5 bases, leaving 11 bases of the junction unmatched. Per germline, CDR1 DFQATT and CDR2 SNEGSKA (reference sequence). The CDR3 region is CSASSGTGLGETQYF. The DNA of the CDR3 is TGCAGTGCTTCCTCCGGGACAGGGTTAGGAGAGACCCAGTACTTC.

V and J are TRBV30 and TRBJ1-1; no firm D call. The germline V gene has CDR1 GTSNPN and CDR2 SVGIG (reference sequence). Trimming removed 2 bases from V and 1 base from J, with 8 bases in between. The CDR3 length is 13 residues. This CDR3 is CAWSRTANTEAFF. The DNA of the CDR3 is TGTGCCTGGAGTCGGACCGCGAACACTGAAGCTTTCTTT.

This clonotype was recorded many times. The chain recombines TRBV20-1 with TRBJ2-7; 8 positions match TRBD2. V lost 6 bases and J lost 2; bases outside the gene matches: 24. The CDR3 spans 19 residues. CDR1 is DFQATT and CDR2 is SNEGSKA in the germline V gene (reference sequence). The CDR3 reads CSAPSLGGPGGDPTYEQYF. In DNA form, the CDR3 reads TGCAGTGCCCCTTCTCTCGGGGGACCGGGGGGGGATCCTACCTACGAGCAGTACTTC.

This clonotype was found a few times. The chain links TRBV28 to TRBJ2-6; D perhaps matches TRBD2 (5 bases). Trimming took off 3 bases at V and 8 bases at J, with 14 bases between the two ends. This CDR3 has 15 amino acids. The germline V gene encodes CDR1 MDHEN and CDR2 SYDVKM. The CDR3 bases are TGTGCCAGCAGTTTGGTACTAGGGTTGACCAACGTCCTGACTTTC. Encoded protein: CASSLVLGLTNVLTF. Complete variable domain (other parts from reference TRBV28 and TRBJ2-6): DVKVTQSSRYLVKRTGEKVFLECVQDMDHENMFWYRQDPGLGLRLIYFSYDVKMKEKGDIPEGYSVSREKKERFSLILESASTNQTSMYLCASSLVLGLTNVLTFGAGSRLTVL.